This TCR beta chain was identified during a study of blood T cell repertoires in COVID-19. Turning to the study itself: The origin of the acute and convalescent COVID-19 samples was the United States, Italy and Spain. The cDNA or gDNA used as material had been derived from T cells, B-cell-depleted T cells, or PBMCs.

Germline values: CDR1 MNHEY, CDR2 SMNVEV (reference sequence). This CDR3 region has 16 residues. J was trimmed by 4 bases and V by 3 bases; bases with no gene match: 6. In the original analysis: From reference gene primer amplification, estimates of nucleated cell counts were derived. Measured with immunoSEQ multiplex PCR; TCRdb has only the in-frame clones, and not every one. The V and J calls and the clone size are those of that table, but D and trimming were determined from the DNA. The sample lists 150,000 to 200,000 clones; just under 90% were seen once. This sequence originates from a man aged 18 to 30 with active or convalescent COVID-19. The specimen sequenced was peripheral blood. The chain has TRBV27 and TRBJ2-2; 9 nucleotides agree with TRBD1. CDR3 in amino acids: CASSFEGTGSTGELFF. The DNA of the CDR3 is TGTGCCAGCAGTTTTGAAGGGACAGGGAGCACCGGGGAGCTGTTTTTT.